This TCR beta chain was identified in a study of regulatory T cells in long-lasting Graves disease (dated by TCRdb to 2020 to 2022). Broadly, across the study: In the newly diagnosed Graves' disease group, patients had been taking antithyroid drugs for less than 3 months. A total of 33 samples were covered by TCR sequencing, comprising roughly 13 persistent and around 20 newly diagnosed Graves' disease patients. The study took place in China and was registered as a clinical trial. This study used TCR sequencing and RNA sequencing of peripheral blood to compare persistent Graves' disease patients against newly diagnosed Graves' disease patients.

What the authors observed across the whole study: Only peripheral blood was studied, because thyroid tissue, the primary lesion, was inaccessible. Persistent disease showed preferential use of TRBV28, TRBJ1-2 and TRBJ2-5, whereas newly diagnosed disease favored TRBV20-1 and TRBJ2-1. The small sample size was acknowledged by the authors as a limitation that may reduce accuracy. Persistent Graves' disease patients showed lower TCR Shannon entropy and fewer highly expanded clones than newly diagnosed patients, suggesting clonal expansion. Sequencing and analysis were restricted to the TCR beta chain. Patients with persistent disease shared more public clonotypes (about 2,700) than newly diagnosed patients did (approximately 970).

The CDR3 starts with the cysteine, ends with the phenylalanine, and has 13 residues. The sequence is cut down to CDR3 DNA, 39 bases in frame from base 1. Taken from the germline V gene, the CDR1 and CDR2 loops are SGHRS and YFSETQ. Relative to germline, V is 0 bases shorter and J is 12 bases shorter, with 13 bases between their ends. This clonotype was observed at least ten times. The antigen this receptor binds is unknown. No per-base quality is available; no much larger clone lies one base away. Receptor amplification or capture employed multiplex PCR. The listed sequencing device is Illumina HiSeq 4000. CDR3 regions were amplified by Arm-PCR with iRepertoire HTBI primers to construct TCR beta libraries. Before sequencing, the PCR products went through gel purification. On the study's bioinformatics: Across samples, around 58 TRBV and 13 to 15 TRBJ segments were identified and used for gene usage analysis of CDR3 amino acid clonotypes. Filtered high-quality paired reads were merged into contigs using COPE and FqMerger. BLAST was used to align contigs to IMGT TRBV, TRBD and TRBJ reference genes, and CDR3 was defined according to IMGT. Any clonotype with a frequency above 0.1% was classified as a highly expanded clone. Shannon entropy served as the measure of repertoire diversity, while the Gini coefficient captured V-J evenness. A clonotype was considered public if more than one individual shared it. Using fastp at Q25 and MiXCR, TCRdb reprocessed the public reads and kept productive beta chains. Each CDR3 protein gets just one entry, which takes the most common genes and DNA from the rows behind it. None of the V and J calls come from the authors' own analysis; TCRdb made them. The sample yields some 600,000 distinct CDR3 sequences; around 16% were counted once. The top ten hold around 13% of the sample.

Interpreted using the paper, the time point label stands for: newly diagnosed GD, antithyroid drugs for less than 3 months. RNA was extracted from PBMCs in TRIzol for both TCR sequencing and RNA sequencing. Graves' disease was diagnosed according to American Thyroid Association guidelines. The patients came from an endocrinology department in Xi'an, China. Each patient gave 9 to 10 milliliters of peripheral blood, collected in an EDTA anticoagulant tube. Ficoll Paque Plus density gradient separation was used to isolate PBMCs, and no further T cell sorting was performed. An Agilent 2100 Bioanalyzer and agarose gel were used to check RNA quality, and a NanoDrop 2000 was used to measure RNA concentration. The data also belong to a second study, concerning T cells in Graves' hyperthyroidism and ophthalmopathy. As the second publication notes: Stable Graves' hyperthyroidism was defined as the absence of progression to ophthalmopathy over 18 months of follow-up. Hyperthyroidism patients were newly diagnosed, with disease duration under 2 months, and aged 18 to 65 years. Exclusion was applied to patients with uncontrolled infections, other autoimmune diseases, pregnancy or lactation. Diagnoses were based on clinical symptoms, serum thyroxine and TRAb, thyroid ultrasound and orbital computed tomography. The first round of RT-PCR for the TCR CDR3 was performed with the HTBI primer set and the Qiagen OneStep RT-PCR kit. Most expanded thyroid clonotypes (frequency above 0.001) were also detected in blood, a finding suggesting that blood repertoires may reflect thyroid immune responses. A 13 V-J signature model separated ophthalmopathy from stable hyperthyroidism, with 87.88% sensitivity and 81.08% specificity in cross-validation and 80%/75% in testing. In validation, the model predicted progression to ophthalmopathy a median of roughly 6.5 months before onset, with roughly 70% sensitivity and roughly 72% specificity. To identify TCR V-J signatures that set the groups apart, the researchers used a discovery cohort of 100 patients, made up of 40 to 45 with Graves' ophthalmopathy and 55 to 65 with stable Graves' hyperthyroidism. An independent validation cohort of under 20 hyperthyroidism patients and some 15 patients who later progressed to ophthalmopathy tested prospective prediction of ophthalmopathy. The roughly 94 discovery patients were randomly divided into training and test sets at a 7:3 ratio. The study also compared thyroid tissue and blood T-cell repertoires from 6 or 7 Graves' hyperthyroidism patients. After blood sampling, hyperthyroidism patients were treated with methimazole at a starting dose of 30 mg daily, and ophthalmopathy patients were treated with high-dose intravenous methylprednisolone. A second multiplex PCR round built the libraries, followed by size selection and purification. Libraries were sequenced paired-end with 100 bp reads on an Illumina HiSeq2000. SOAPnuke was used to process the raw data, removing reads that contained adapters or uncalled bases, had a mean Phred below 15, or lacked an exact match to the constant primer or identifier. COPE v1.2.5 was used to merge high-quality paired reads, and clonotypes were defined as unique nucleotide sequences. MiTCR v1.1 was used to align the clonotypes against IMGT TRBV, TRBD and TRBJ reference segments. The analysis was restricted to V-J combinations with a frequency above 0.0001, which together covered 99% to 99.2% of the repertoires. A TCS score was defined as the ratio of F50 (clonal expansion) to E x V (chaos), with BLOSUM62-based TCRdist applied between CDR3 peptides within each V-J. Welch's t-statistics and random forest reduced roughly 500 V-J features to 13, which were used in a naive Bayes classifier (R e1071). Sample size was not statistically predetermined, and blinding of investigators to group allocation was not performed. The paper describes TCR Vbeta CDR3 sequencing of more than 120 peripheral blood samples, made up of 43 ophthalmopathy patients, 70 to 80 hyperthyroidism patients and roughly 17 progressor patients.

The rearranged chain carries TRBV5-1 and TRBJ2-1; the D gene is possibly TRBD1, with 5 bases matching. The input for sequencing was peripheral blood mononuclear cells (PBMCs), taken at new diagnosis, from a patient treated with antithyroid drugs. The receptor comes from a man between 18 and 35 years old with Graves disease. Donor details come from another sample of the same person, matched by shared clones. In nucleotides, the sequence is TGCGCCAGCAGCTTGGCCAGTGTAGGGGCGCAGTTCTTC. Translation gives CASSLASVGAQFF.